This section outlines one T cell receptor beta chain sequence together with its context. In TCRdb, the 5' RACE reads were re-called with MiXCR into one record per CDR3 protein. This repertoire shows fewer than 65,000 distinct CDR3 sequences, roughly 20% found once; its top ten account for under 3.5%. The sorted Tregs were CD4+CD25+CD127-/low cells. The TCR originated in a female donor with breast cancer. Input material: tumor-infiltrating Tregs sorted from the breast tumor.

The CDR3 DNA reads TGCGCCAGCAGCTCGGGACGGTTGACTGAAGCTTTCTTT. This codes for CASSSGRLTEAFF. The chain recombines TRBV5-1 with TRBJ1-1; D possibly corresponds to TRBD1 (5 bases). Looked up from germline, CDR1 is SGHRS and CDR2 is YFSETQ. The V end lost 3 bases, the J end lost 5 bases, and 11 bases lay between the germline ends. This CDR3 spans 13 amino acids.